This paragraph covers one T cell receptor beta chain sequence. Germline is not matched at one junction end, which may reflect a read error. This CDR3 is 11 amino acids long. The germline V gene encodes CDR1 GTSNPN and CDR2 SVGIG (reference sequence). The data are from a study of blood T cell repertoires in COVID-19. Study overall: Collection of acute and convalescent COVID-19 samples took place in the United States, Italy and Spain. PBMCs, B-cell-depleted T cells, or T cells were the source of the cDNA or gDNA that made up the material.

Followed over time, Seattle patients had been enrolled while infection was active. Sequencing used immunoSEQ multiplex PCR; TCRdb keeps in-frame clones, though not all of them. Counted here are approximately 200,000 clones, roughly 77% occurring once; the ten biggest clones make up approximately 12%. The sequencing input was peripheral blood. V and J are TRBV30 and TRBJ2-7, with 10 bases aligning to TRBD1. This clonotype was obtained from a woman of 80 years or more with COVID-19, enrolled during active disease. This CDR3 is CAWSYRDRGSF. The CDR3 DNA sequence: TGTGCCTGGAGTTACCGGGACAGGGGTAGCTTC.